This TCR beta chain came from a study of CD8+ T cells in alopecia areata. Study-level information: The drug, oral tofacitinib, was given to treated patients at 5 to 10 mg twice daily.

The authors extracted RNA and reverse transcribed it into cDNA as the sequencing template. The assay was immunoSEQ multiplex PCR, and TCRdb's table has in-frame clones only and misses some. The data show nearly 110,000 clones, around 83% seen once. Treatment reported: oral pan-JAK inhibitor, 5-10 mg twice daily. Lesional scalp punch biopsies and peripheral blood were collected from alopecia areata patients. CDR3 length: 16 amino acids. Trimming removed 2 bases from V and 3 bases from J; junction bases left unmatched: 7. The chain couples TRBV23-1 to TRBJ1-5; 7 positions match TRBD1. TRBV23-1 is noted as an ORF with a role that remains uncertain. This sequence originates from a human donor with alopecia areata. The sequences come from CD8+ T cells sorted from blood, collected at week 24, from a patient treated with tofacitinib. CDR3 nucleotide sequence: TGCGCCAGCAGTCAAGCCGGGACAGCGTACAATCAGCCCCAGCATTTT. Its protein is CASSQAGTAYNQPQHF.